This T cell receptor (beta chain) was recovered during a study of T cells in localized non-small cell lung cancer. Study observations and caveats: Clonality of T cells reached its maximum in uninvolved adjacent lung, surpassing tumor. Heterogeneity remains possible, as sequencing covered one tumor region only.

The method was immunoSEQ multiplex PCR; TCRdb's version includes in-frame clones alone and lacks a portion of them. The repertoire holds roughly 24,000 clones, approximately 89% seen once, with 4% to 5% in the top ten. In the case of this clone: As yet, its antigen is unknown. It is likely a read error, because the conserved phenylalanine at the end of the CDR3 is missing. The limits of the CDR3 on the DNA are not certain, so only TCRdb's listed CDR3 is given.

Termini included, the CDR3 measures 14 amino acids. In germline, CDR1 is SGHNT, CDR2 YYREEE (reference sequence). The receptor comes from a female donor of 60 years or more with stage II squamous cell lung carcinoma. Material: peripheral blood, obtained before any cancer treatment. This chain links TRBV5-4 with TRBJ2-6. The CDR3: CASSGSVPDKVGPI.